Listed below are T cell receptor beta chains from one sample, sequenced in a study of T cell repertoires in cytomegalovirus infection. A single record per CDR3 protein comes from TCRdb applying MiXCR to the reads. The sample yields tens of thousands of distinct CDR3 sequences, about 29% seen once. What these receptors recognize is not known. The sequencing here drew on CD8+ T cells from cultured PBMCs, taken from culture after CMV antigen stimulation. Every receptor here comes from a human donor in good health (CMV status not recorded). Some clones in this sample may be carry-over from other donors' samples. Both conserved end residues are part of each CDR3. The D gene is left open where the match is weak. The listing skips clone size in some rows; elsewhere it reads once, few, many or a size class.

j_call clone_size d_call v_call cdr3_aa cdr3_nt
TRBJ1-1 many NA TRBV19 CASRGGRHGANTEAFF TGTGCCAGTAGGGGCGGCAGGCATGGGGCGAACACTGAAGCTTTCTTT
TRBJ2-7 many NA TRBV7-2 CASSPDGAGRGSKEQYF TGTGCCAGCAGCCCGGACGGGGCGGGCCGGGGGTCCAAGGAGCAGTACTTC
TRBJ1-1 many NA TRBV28 CASSLDGNTEAFF TGTGCCAGCAGTCTGGATGGGAACACTGAAGCTTTCTTT
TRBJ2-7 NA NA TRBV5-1 CASREAAAYEQYF TGCGCCAGCAGAGAGGCAGCGGCCTACGAGCAGTACTTC
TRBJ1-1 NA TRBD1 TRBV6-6 CASSYSVQGDRVSNTEAFF TGTGCCAGCAGTTACTCGGTCCAAGGGGACAGGGTTTCAAACACTGAAGCTTTCTTT
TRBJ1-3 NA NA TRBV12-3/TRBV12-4 CASDSDSGNTIYF TGTGCCAGCGACTCCGACTCTGGAAACACCATATATTTT
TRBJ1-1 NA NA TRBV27 CASSLGRMLNTEAFF TGTGCCAGCAGTTTGGGACGGATGCTGAACACTGAAGCTTTCTTT
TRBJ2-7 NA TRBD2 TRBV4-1 CASSQDMAGGGEQYF TGCGCCAGCAGCCAAGATATGGCGGGAGGGGGCGAGCAGTACTTC
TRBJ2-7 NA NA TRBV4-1 CASSQAEDGTYEQYF TGCGCCAGCAGCCAAGCCGAGGACGGAACCTACGAGCAGTACTTC
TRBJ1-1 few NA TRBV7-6 CASSSGRKTEAFF TGTGCCAGCAGCTCAGGGCGAAAGACTGAAGCTTTCTTT
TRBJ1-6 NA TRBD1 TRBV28 CASTGPRGTGPNSPLHF TGTGCCAGCACGGGCCCGCGCGGGACAGGGCCTAATTCACCCCTCCACTTT
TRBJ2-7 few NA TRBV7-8 CASSPAGRLGDEQYF TGTGCCAGCAGCCCGGCGGGTAGATTGGGCGACGAGCAGTACTTC
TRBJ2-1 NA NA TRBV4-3 CASSQDGGNGNEQFF TGCGCCAGCAGCCAAGATGGCGGGAATGGCAATGAGCAGTTCTTC
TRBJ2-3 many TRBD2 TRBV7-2 CASSAFGGGITDTQYF TGTGCCAGCAGCGCCTTCGGGGGGGGCATCACAGATACGCAGTATTTT
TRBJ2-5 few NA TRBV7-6 CASSLGIGIDQETQYF TGTGCCAGCAGCTTAGGAATAGGGATAGATCAAGAGACCCAGTACTTC
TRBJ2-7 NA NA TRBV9 CASSVAEGAIAEQYF TGTGCCAGCAGCGTAGCGGAGGGGGCTATTGCCGAGCAGTACTTC
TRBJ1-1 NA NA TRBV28 CASSLGPTEAFF TGTGCCAGCAGTTTAGGGCCGACTGAAGCTTTCTTT
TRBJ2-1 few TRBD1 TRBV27 CASGTDNEQFF TGTGCCAGCGGGACAGACAATGAGCAGTTCTTC
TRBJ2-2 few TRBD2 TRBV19 CASSIAGGPGGTGELFF TGTGCCAGTAGTATAGCGGGAGGGCCAGGCGGGACCGGGGAGCTGTTTTTT
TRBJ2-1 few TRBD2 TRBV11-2 CASSLVAGLADHRPSRSSYNEQFF TGTGCCAGCAGCTTAGTAGCGGGACTAGCGGACCACCGCCCCTCCCGGAGCTCCTACAATGAGCAGTTCTTC
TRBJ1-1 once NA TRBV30 CAWDTVSNTEAFF TGTGCCTGGGATACAGTATCGAACACTGAAGCTTTCTTT
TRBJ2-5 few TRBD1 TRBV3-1 CASSQPRAGGVETQYF TGTGCCAGCAGCCAACCCCGGGCAGGGGGCGTAGAGACCCAGTACTTC
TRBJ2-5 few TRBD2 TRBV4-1 CASSLRTSTETQYF TGCGCCAGCAGCTTGAGGACTAGCACAGAGACCCAGTACTTC
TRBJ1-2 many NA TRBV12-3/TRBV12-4 CASSLRSAGGYTF TGTGCCAGCAGTTTGAGGTCAGCCGGTGGCTACACCTTC
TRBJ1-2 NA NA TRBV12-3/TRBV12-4 CASSLGGLDGYTF TGTGCCAGCAGTTTAGGCGGACTCGATGGCTACACCTTC
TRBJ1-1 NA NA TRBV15 CATRSWDLRTEAFF TGTGCCACCCGATCATGGGACCTTAGGACTGAAGCTTTCTTT
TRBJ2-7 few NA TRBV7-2 CASSLGGGPTYEQYF TGTGCCAGCAGCTTAGGCGGGGGCCCCACCTACGAGCAGTACTTC
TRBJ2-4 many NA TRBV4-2 CASSQDGNIQYF TGTGCCAGCAGCCAAGATGGGAACATTCAGTACTTC
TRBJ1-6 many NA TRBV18 CASSPTRDGVQFHF TGTGCCAGCTCACCTACCCGGGACGGAGTTCAATTCCACTTT
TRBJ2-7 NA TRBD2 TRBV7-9 CASSTGRGQDEQYF TGTGCCAGCAGCACGGGGAGGGGCCAGGACGAGCAGTACTTC
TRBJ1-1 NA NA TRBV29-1 CSERKNTEAFF TGCAGCGAGAGGAAAAACACTGAAGCTTTCTTT
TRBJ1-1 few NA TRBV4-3 CASSQDWAERNTEAFF TGCGCCAGCAGCCAAGATTGGGCAGAGCGGAACACTGAAGCTTTCTTT
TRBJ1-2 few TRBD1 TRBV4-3 CASSQELGTGYGYTF TGCGCCAGCAGCCAAGAACTCGGGACAGGCTATGGCTACACCTTC
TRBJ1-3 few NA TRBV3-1 CASSQIPQAGNTIYF TGTGCCAGCAGCCAAATCCCGCAAGCTGGAAACACCATATATTTT
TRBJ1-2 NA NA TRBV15 CATSRTGVDYGYTF TGTGCCACCAGCAGGACGGGGGTGGACTATGGCTACACCTTC
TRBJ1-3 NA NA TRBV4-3 CASSQDPGPGNTIYF TGCGCCAGCAGCCAAGATCCAGGTCCTGGAAACACCATATATTTT
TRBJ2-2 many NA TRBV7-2 CASSLVGGTGELFF TGTGCCAGCAGCTTAGTGGGGGGCACCGGGGAGCTGTTTTTT
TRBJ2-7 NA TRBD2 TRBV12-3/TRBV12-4 CASTGGNSYEQYF TGTGCCAGCACCGGGGGGAACTCCTACGAGCAGTACTTC
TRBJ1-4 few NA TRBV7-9 CASSSGQINEKLFF TGTGCCAGCAGCTCCGGACAGATTAATGAAAAACTGTTTTTT
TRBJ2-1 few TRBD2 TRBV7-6 CASSSAREGNEQFF TGTGCCAGCAGCTCCGCGAGGGAGGGGAATGAGCAGTTCTTC
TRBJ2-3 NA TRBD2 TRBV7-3 CASSPDEAGGRTDTQYF TGTGCCAGCAGCCCGGACGAGGCGGGGGGCCGCACAGATACGCAGTATTTT
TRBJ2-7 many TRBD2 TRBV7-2 CASSLGLAGVEQYF TGTGCCAGCAGCCTGGGACTAGCGGGAGTCGAGCAGTACTTC
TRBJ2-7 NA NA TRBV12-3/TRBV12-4 CASSLGILGYEQYF TGTGCCAGCAGTCTAGGGATTCTGGGGTACGAGCAGTACTTC
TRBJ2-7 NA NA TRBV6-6 CASSYSITGKINEQYF TGTGCCAGCAGTTACTCGATTACGGGGAAAATCAACGAGCAGTACTTC
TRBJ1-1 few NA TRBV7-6 CASSSQMNTEAFF TGTGCCAGTAGCTCGCAGATGAACACTGAAGCTTTCTTT
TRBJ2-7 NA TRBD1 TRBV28 CASRHSWGQVIYEQYF TGTGCCAGCAGGCACTCATGGGGACAGGTTATCTACGAGCAGTACTTC
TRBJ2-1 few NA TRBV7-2 CASSPLGGNNEQFF TGTGCCAGCAGCCCCTTAGGGGGTAACAATGAGCAGTTCTTC
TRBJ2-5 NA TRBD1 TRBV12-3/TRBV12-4 CASSTRTGLRETQYF TGTGCCAGCAGTACCCGGACAGGGCTGCGAGAGACCCAGTACTTC
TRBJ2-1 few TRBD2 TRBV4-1 CASSQGRGGAYNEQFF TGCGCCAGCAGCCAAGGCCGGGGAGGGGCCTACAATGAGCAGTTCTTC
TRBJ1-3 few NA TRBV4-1 CASSQVDTGVSGNTIYF TGCGCCAGCAGCCAAGTCGATACAGGTGTCTCTGGAAACACCATATATTTT
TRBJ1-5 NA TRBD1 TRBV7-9 CASSPSGTGEQPQHF TGTGCCAGCTCCCCATCCGGGACAGGGGAACAGCCCCAGCATTTT
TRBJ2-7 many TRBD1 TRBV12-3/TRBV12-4 CASSLRQGQDEQYF TGTGCCAGCAGTTTAAGACAGGGCCAGGACGAGCAGTACTTC
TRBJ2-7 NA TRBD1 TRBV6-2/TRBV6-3 CASNNRDRSYEQYF TGTGCCAGCAACAACCGGGACAGGAGCTACGAGCAGTACTTC